One sample yielded the 18 T cell receptor beta chains listed below, sequenced in a study of cytomegalovirus exposure and HLA in healthy donors. Vbeta (60) and Jbeta (13) primers were used in the PCR. Sequencing was performed with immunoSEQ multiplex PCR; in TCRdb, only in-frame clones are kept and a portion is missing. The sample has tens of thousands of clones; about three quarters are singletons. The specimen was PBMCs. The receptors shown here come from a woman aged 25 to 39 in good health and CMV-seronegative.

This sequence joins TRBV28 and TRBJ1-5; weak D call: TRBD1 (6 bases). Germline V gives CDR1 MDHEN, CDR2 SYDVKM. The CDR3 totals 16 residues. V lost 1 base to trimming and J lost 0 bases, with 10 bases between them. In nucleotides, the CDR3 is TGTGCCAGCAGTTTATCCGCAGGGGATAGCAATCAGCCCCAGCATTTT. Translation gives CASSLSAGDSNQPQHF.

The count of this clone is one. This chain uses TRBV10-1 with TRBJ2-1, with 11 bases aligning to TRBD2. The trim removed 5 bases at V and 6 bases at J, leaving 3 bases unmatched. Germline V gives CDR1 WNHNN, CDR2 SYGVQD (reference sequence). The CDR3 length is 14 residues. CDR3: CASSFLAGGNEQFF. CDR3 sequence (DNA): TGCGCCAGCAGTTTCCTAGCGGGAGGCAATGAGCAGTTCTTC.

The rearrangement links TRBV7-6 to TRBJ2-7, with TRBD1 identical over 9 bases. This CDR3 has 16 residues. With 5 bases clipped from V and 5 bases from J, the junction kept 13 bases outside the gene matches. The germline CDR1 and CDR2 sequences are SGHVS and FNYEAQ. CDR3: CASSATAGTGFNEQYF. CDR3 nucleotides: TGTGCCAGCAGCGCCACGGCCGGGACAGGGTTCAACGAGCAGTACTTC.

This clone has a single count. This chain uses TRBV7-2 with TRBJ2-2; tentatively, D is TRBD1 (6 bases). Between the trimmed V and J ends, which lost 7 bases and 1 base, there was a span of 16 bases. From germline, CDR1 is SGHTA and CDR2 FQGNSA. The CDR3 totals 16 residues. In DNA form, the CDR3 reads TGTGCCAGCACAGCTTCTCCACAGGGGAACACCGGGGAGCTGTTTTTT. Its protein is CASTASPQGNTGELFF.

The genes are TRBV4-1 and TRBJ2-1, with 12 bases fitting TRBD2. The CDR3 has 17 amino acids. The germline CDR1 and CDR2 sequences are MGHRA and YSYEKL. The V gene end was trimmed by 0 bases and the J gene end by 6 bases; junction bases not matched to a gene: 6. The CDR3 spells CASSQDLSSGGANEQFF. The CDR3 bases are TGCGCCAGCAGCCAAGATCTATCTAGCGGGGGGGCCAATGAGCAGTTCTTC.

The chain joins TRBV27 to TRBJ2-7; 8 positions match TRBD2. V lost 2 bases and J lost 5; bases outside the gene matches: 5. The CDR3 is 14 amino acids. Germline V gene sequence: CDR1 MNHEY, CDR2 SMNVEV (reference sequence). The CDR3 here is CASSLSGSDHEQYF. DNA of the CDR3: TGTGCCAGCAGTTTAAGCGGGAGCGACCACGAGCAGTACTTC.

The chain couples TRBV7-9 to TRBJ2-1; TRBD2 agrees at 11 bases. V lost 2 bases, J lost 7 bases, and 13 bases stayed unmatched. The CDR3 runs 18 residues. CDR1 SEHNR and CDR2 FQNEAQ come from the germline V gene (reference sequence). In DNA form, the CDR3 reads TGTGCCAGCAGCTTACCGCCACGACTAGCGGGGATTACTAATGAGCAGTTCTTC. It encodes CASSLPPRLAGITNEQFF.

The genes are TRBV30 and TRBJ2-5; 8 nucleotides match TRBD2. Trimming cost V 2 bases and J 5 bases; bases outside gene matches: 10. There are 15 residues in the CDR3. The germline gives CDR1 GTSNPN, CDR2 SVGIG (reference sequence). In DNA form, the CDR3 reads TGTGCCTGGAGTTCCGGGACTAGGGGAGGGGAGACCCAGTACTTC. Translating it yields CAWSSGTRGGETQYF.

The V gene is TRBV28, the J gene TRBJ2-7; 8 positions agree with TRBD1. The CDR3 runs to 15 residues. The germline gives CDR1 MDHEN, CDR2 SYDVKM. J was trimmed by 2 bases and V by 7 bases; bases with no gene match: 10. The CDR3 region is CASTEDRVGPYEQYF. The CDR3 DNA follows: TGTGCCAGCACCGAGGACAGGGTAGGCCCCTACGAGCAGTACTTC.

About this clone: A read error is likely, as this CDR3 ends without the conserved phenylalanine or tryptophan. The gene calls are TRBV5-1 and TRBJ1-4; D unresolved. Germline V gene lookup returns CDR1 SGHRS and CDR2 YFSETQ. The CDR3 consists of 14 residues. The V end was cut by 2 bases, the J end by 0 bases, with 5 bases between. The DNA of the CDR3 is TGCGCCAGCAGCTTCTTCGCAACTAATGAAAAACTGTTTTTG. It codes for CASSFFATNEKLFL.

The chain carries TRBV6-5 and TRBJ2-1; a weak D match, TRBD2 (5 bases). The V end was cut by 7 bases, the J end by 8 bases, with 15 bases between. In germline, CDR1 is MNHEY, CDR2 SVGAGI. The CDR3 consists of 13 residues. The CDR3 reads CASTSAPGDEQFF. The CDR3 nucleotides are TGTGCCAGCACCAGCGCCCCCGGGGATGAGCAGTTCTTC.

CDR3: CASSEMGQDNQPQHF. DNA of the CDR3: TGTGCCAGCAGTGAGATGGGACAGGACAATCAGCCCCAGCATTTT. The J gene is TRBJ1-5, the V gene TRBV2, with TRBD1 identical over 8 bases. CDR1 is SNHLY and CDR2 is FYNNEI in the germline V gene. Losses at the gene ends were 3 bases for V and 3 bases for J; bases not matched to a gene: 4. The length of the CDR3 is 15 residues.

This chain joins TRBV6-5 and TRBJ1-6; D is undetermined. V dropped 6 bases and J dropped 6 bases, with 12 bases sitting between them. The V gene's germline CDR1 is MNHEY and CDR2 SVGAGI. The CDR3 extends over 14 amino acids. CDR3 sequence (DNA): TGTGCCAGCAGCCGAGATGCGCGTAATTCACCCCTCCACTTT. The encoded protein is CASSRDARNSPLHF.

The chain has TRBV25-1 and TRBJ1-5; 9 bases match TRBD1. The CDR3 has 15 residues. With 3 bases clipped from V and 6 bases from J, the junction kept 6 bases outside the gene matches. Germline V gene sequence: CDR1 MGHDK, CDR2 SYGVNS. The CDR3 DNA reads TGTGCCAGCAGTGAGTCTGACAGGGGGATTCAGCCCCAGCATTTT. Protein sequence: CASSESDRGIQPQHF.

This clone was found a few times. The rearrangement uses TRBV6-7 and TRBJ1-1; 8 bases are shared with TRBD1. TRBV6-7 is identified as an open reading frame with a role that is uncertain. Trimming removed 5 bases from V and 5 bases from J; junction bases left unmatched: 13. CDR3 length: 16 residues. CDR3 sequence (DNA): TGTGCCAGCAGTCCCCCAGTTGGACAGGGAGAAACTGAAGCTTTCTTT. As protein: CASSPPVGQGETEAFF.

The rearrangement joins TRBV2 to TRBJ2-5; D not resolved. CDR1 is SNHLY and CDR2 is FYNNEI in the germline V gene. V shed 2 bases and J shed 9 bases, with 13 bases lying between them. The CDR3 sequence is 13 residues long. The CDR3 coding sequence is TGTGCCAGCAGTGAACCACCACCATCGGCCCAGTACTTC. Translated, it gives CASSEPPPSAQYF.

V is TRBV28 and J is TRBJ2-7; maybe TRBD2 (6 bases). V lost 3 bases and J 4 bases, leaving 16 bases between the germline ends. CDR1 MDHEN and CDR2 SYDVKM come from the germline V gene. The CDR3 runs to 15 residues. The chain's CDR3 is CASSFRESGLYEQYF. The CDR3 region has the DNA TGTGCCAGCAGTTTCAGGGAATCGGGACTTTACGAGCAGTACTTC.

The chain combines TRBV30 with TRBJ1-1; 7 bases are a match to TRBD1. V shed 1 base and J 5 bases; nucleotides not matched to a gene: 7. Germline values: CDR1 GTSNPN, CDR2 SVGIG (reference sequence). The CDR3 loop spans 14 amino acids. This CDR3 is CAWSGGGGWTEAFF. CDR3 in DNA: TGTGCCTGGAGTGGCGGAGGGGGCTGGACTGAAGCTTTCTTT.